The next 25 T cell receptor beta chains were all read from a single sample in a study of brain metastases from non-small cell lung cancer. Measured with immunoSEQ multiplex PCR; TCRdb has only the in-frame clones, and not every one. The data hold some 1,400 clones, with 85% observed a single time. The sequenced material came from tumor-adjacent normal tissue. The receptors derive from a donor older than 35 with non-small cell lung cancer.

The rearrangement uses TRBV3-1 (or the pseudogene TRBV3-2) and TRBJ2-5; D not certain. Germline CDR1 reads LGHDT; CDR2 reads YNNKEL (reference sequence). The CDR3 extends over 13 amino acids. Trimming removed 1 base at V and 2 bases at J, with 5 bases between. CDR3 nucleotide sequence: TGTGCCAGCAGCCAAGCGGGTCAAGAGACCCAGTACTTC. It codes for CASSQAGQETQYF.

The V and J genes are TRBV27 and TRBJ2-5; 11 positions match TRBD2. Germline-derived CDR1 and CDR2 are MNHEY and SMNVEV (reference sequence). V dropped 4 bases and J dropped 6; count of bases not matched to a gene: 13. CDR3 length: 17 amino acids. The CDR3 here is CASSCLAGGVEGKTQYF. The CDR3 coding sequence is TGTGCCAGCAGTTGTCTAGCGGGAGGTGTGGAAGGAAAGACCCAGTACTTC.

About this clone: One end of the junction does not line up with germline, which may come from a read error. Other DNA sequences in the same sample also yield this CDR3. This chain joins TRBV11-3 and TRBJ1-4, with no clear D. This CDR3 is 12 amino acids long. The germline V gene encodes CDR1 SGHNT and CDR2 YENEEA. CDR3 sequence reads: CASSSAGTRLIF. The CDR3 bases are TGTGCCAGCAGCTCGGCGGGCACCCGCCTAATTTTT.

The gene calls are TRBV5-1 and TRBJ2-5; maybe TRBD2 (6 bases). Germline CDR1 and CDR2: SGHRS and YFSETQ. CDR3 length: 15 residues. V lost 4 bases and J 0 bases, leaving 13 bases between the germline ends. The CDR3 loop reads CASSPTGLYQETQYF. In nucleotides, the CDR3 is TGCGCCAGCAGCCCGACGGGACTTTACCAAGAGACCCAGTACTTC.

This clone was seen just once. The V and J genes are TRBV29-1 and TRBJ2-7; perhaps TRBD1 as D (6 bases). The V and J ends lost 7 bases and 4 bases respectively, with 11 bases between them. Germline assignment: CDR1 SQVTM and CDR2 ANQGSEA. The CDR3 sequence is 11 residues long. The CDR3 DNA reads as TGCAGCGCGGGACACGGATACGAGCAGTACTTC. As protein: CSAGHGYEQYF.

The chain uses TRBV2 and TRBJ1-1, with 9 bases lining up with TRBD1. V dropped 6 bases and J dropped 1; count of bases not matched to a gene: 3. The CDR3 sequence is 14 residues long. Germline V CDR1 and CDR2: SNHLY, FYNNEI. The CDR3 reads CASRGGQGNTEAFF. The CDR3, as DNA: TGTGCCAGCAGAGGGGGACAGGGGAACACTGAAGCTTTCTTT.

The rearrangement joins TRBV6-2 or TRBV6-3 to TRBJ2-1, with 13 nucleotides matching TRBD2. V was pared by 1 base and J by 2 bases, with 5 bases of the junction left unmatched. The V gene's germline CDR1 is MNHEY and CDR2 SVGEGT. The CDR3 sequence is 18 residues long. The CDR3 DNA reads TGTGCCAGCAGTTACTACGGGACTAGCGGGACCACCTACAATGAGCAGTTCTTC. Residues: CASSYYGTSGTTYNEQFF.

This chain joins TRBV23-1 and TRBJ2-2; D is unresolved. TRBV23-1 is an ORF; its function is uncertain. The V end lost 4 bases, the J end lost 1 base, and 10 bases lay between the germline ends. The CDR3 loop spans 15 amino acids. CDR3 nucleotide sequence: TGCGCCAGCAGTCTGTTTTCGCAGAACACCGGGGAGCTGTTTTTT. Its translation is CASSLFSQNTGELFF.

J is TRBJ2-5 and V is TRBV5-6; 8 bases map to TRBD2. CDR3 length: 13 residues. V was clipped by 1 base and J by 5 bases; unmatched bases: 1. The germline V gene encodes CDR1 SGHDT and CDR2 YYEEEE. The CDR3 DNA reads as TGTGCCAGCAGCTTGACGGGAGGGGAGACCCAGTACTTC. Its protein product is CASSLTGGETQYF. The variable domain in full, with the rest retrieved from reference TRBV5-6 and TRBJ2-5, is DAGVTQSPTHLIKTRGQQVTLRCSPKSGHDTVSWYQQALGQGPQFIFQYYEEEERQRGNFPDRFSGHQFPNYSSELNVNALLLGDSALYLCASSLTGGETQYFGPGTRLLVL.

The chain couples TRBV7-2 to TRBJ2-1, with D unresolved. V was cut by 5 bases and J by 0 bases, with 17 bases left in between. Germline CDR1 reads SGHTA; CDR2 reads FQGNSA. The length of the CDR3 is 17 residues. The CDR3 bases are TGTGCCAGCAGCCCGAGTTCGGCTTCGAGCTCCTACAATGAGCAGTTCTTC. It is translated as CASSPSSASSSYNEQFF.

This sequence joins TRBV2 and TRBJ2-2, with a weak D call TRBD2 (5 bases). The germline V gene has CDR1 SNHLY and CDR2 FYNNEI. The CDR3 contains 13 residues. V was cut by 7 bases and J by 3 bases, with 9 bases left in between. CDR3 in amino acids: CASIGGYTGELFF. In nucleotides, the CDR3 is TGTGCCAGCATCGGCGGGTACACCGGGGAGCTGTTTTTT. Supplemented by reference TRBV2 and TRBJ2-2, the full variable domain reads EPEVTQTPSHQVTQMGQEVILRCVPISNHLYFYWYRQILGQKVEFLVSFYNNEISEKSEIFDDQFSVERPDGSNFTLKIRSTKLEDSAMYFCASIGGYTGELFFGEGSRLTVL.

The CDR3 sequence: CSVEKLAGGEQYF. CDR3 in DNA: TGCAGCGTTGAAAAGTTGGCAGGGGGGGAGCAGTACTTC. The chain combines TRBV29-1 with TRBJ2-7, with D possibly TRBD1 on 7 matching bases. The CDR3 consists of 13 residues. V was pared by 2 bases and J by 7 bases, with 15 bases between. Germline V gives CDR1 SQVTM, CDR2 ANQGSEA.

The chain recombines TRBV6-5 with TRBJ2-7; D is perhaps TRBD1 (5 bases). CDR3 length: 12 residues. CDR1 MNHEY and CDR2 SVGAGI come from the germline V gene. Trimming removed 11 bases at V and 6 bases at J, with 17 bases between. The CDR3 region has the DNA TGTGCCTCCTCTAGGGGCAAAGCCGAGCAGTACTTC. As protein: CASSRGKAEQYF.

The chain joins TRBV5-8 to TRBJ1-1; weak D call: TRBD1 (5 bases). This CDR3 region has 15 residues. Germline lookup yields CDR1 SGHTS and CDR2 YDEGEE. Trimming removed 4 bases from V and 5 bases from J, with 18 bases in between. The CDR3 loop is CASSVGGWGGTEAFF. The CDR3 region has the DNA TGTGCCAGCAGCGTTGGGGGTTGGGGGGGAACTGAAGCTTTCTTT.

V is TRBV5-5 and J is TRBJ1-5, with TRBD1 as a possible D gene (5 bases). CDR3 length equals 15 residues. The germline gives CDR1 SGHKS, CDR2 YYEKEE (reference sequence). Trimming shortened V by 1 base and J by 2 bases, and 10 bases separated the two germline ends. CDR3 sequence reads: CASSLWGEGNQPQHF. The CDR3 coding sequence is TGTGCCAGCAGCTTGTGGGGGGAGGGCAATCAGCCCCAGCATTTT. The variable domain in full, completed from reference TRBV5-5 and TRBJ1-5, reads DAGVTQSPTHLIKTRGQQVTLRCSPISGHKSVSWYQQVLGQGPQFIFQYYEKEERGRGNFPDRFSARQFPNYSSELNVNALLLGDSALYLCASSLWGEGNQPQHFGDGTRLSIL.

The chain combines TRBV9 with TRBJ1-2, with 11 bases aligning to TRBD1. Germline CDR1 SGDLS, CDR2 YYNGEE. This CDR3 has 15 residues. Unmatched junction bases numbered 9, after V lost 3 bases and J lost 8 bases. The CDR3 spells CASSAGQGAQMGYTF. The CDR3 DNA reads as TGTGCCAGCAGCGCAGGACAGGGGGCGCAAATGGGCTACACCTTC.

V is TRBV11-3 and J is TRBJ2-7, with no clear D. V gave up 0 bases and J gave up 3 bases, with 6 bases separating them. CDR1 is SGHNT and CDR2 is YENEEA in the germline V gene. CDR3 size: 13 residues. The chain's CDR3 is CASSLESDYEQYF. DNA for the CDR3: TGTGCCAGCAGCTTAGAATCGGACTACGAGCAGTACTTC.

Concerning this clone: Germline and junction disagree at one end, which may indicate a read error. The chain uses TRBV4-1 and TRBJ2-5; the D is unclear. CDR1 MGHRA and CDR2 YSYEKL come from the germline V gene. The CDR3 contains 14 residues. The CDR3 DNA reads as TGCGCCAGCAGCCAAGATCCCTTCCAAGGGACCCAGTACTTC. This translates into CASSQDPFQGTQYF.

This clone was counted once. The rearrangement uses TRBV2 and TRBJ2-4; tentatively, D is TRBD1 (6 bases). CDR3 length: 16 residues. V was pared by 0 bases and J by 3 bases, with 12 bases between. Germline V CDR1 and CDR2: SNHLY, FYNNEI. DNA of the CDR3: TGTGCCAGCAGTGAAGCGGCAGGGGCGGTCAAAAACATTCAGTACTTC. Its translation is CASSEAAGAVKNIQYF.

Notes on this clone: The same CDR3 also results from other DNA sequences found in this sample. This chain uses TRBV6-5 with TRBJ1-6; no clear D. Germline V gene lookup returns CDR1 MNHEY and CDR2 SVGAGI. Between the trimmed V and J ends, which lost 4 bases and 2 bases, there was a span of 6 bases. CDR3 length: 14 residues. The CDR3 sequence is CASSSGPYNSPLHF. CDR3 nucleotide sequence: TGTGCCAGCAGTTCCGGGCCCTATAATTCACCCCTCCACTTT.

This chain links TRBV7-9 with TRBJ1-1; no clear D. The V gene's germline CDR1 is SEHNR and CDR2 FQNEAQ (reference sequence). The CDR3 has 12 residues. With 5 bases removed from V and 6 bases from J, the gap between germline ends came to 10 bases. The DNA of the CDR3 is TGTGCCAGCAGCCTTCCGCTCGCTGAAGCTTTCTTT. Protein: CASSLPLAEAFF.

The rearrangement joins TRBV10-3 to TRBJ2-7; D remains ambiguous. The CDR3 runs to 13 residues. Germline V gene lookup returns CDR1 ENHRY and CDR2 SYGVKD. V lost 2 bases, J lost 3 bases, and 8 bases lay in between. The CDR3 reads CAISERKGYEQYF. The CDR3 DNA is TGTGCCATCAGTGAGCGAAAGGGCTACGAGCAGTACTTC.

The chain couples TRBV3-1 (or the pseudogene TRBV3-2) to TRBJ2-1, with TRBD2 matching 7 bases. CDR3 length: 15 residues. Germline V gene data show CDR1 as LGHDT and CDR2 as YNNKEL (reference sequence). V trimming: 0 bases; J trimming: 7 bases; junction bases outside the gene matches: 6. CDR3: CASSQDAGVGNEQFF. The DNA of the CDR3 is TGTGCCAGCAGCCAAGATGCGGGAGTCGGGAATGAGCAGTTCTTC.

This clone came up once. The chain recombines TRBV7-9 with TRBJ2-5, with D perhaps matching TRBD2 (5 bases). This CDR3 has 16 amino acids. Trimming removed 0 bases at V and 3 bases at J, with 14 bases between. CDR1 is SEHNR, CDR2 FQNEAQ, per germline (reference sequence). CDR3 loop: CASSLALGGGKETQYF. The CDR3 DNA sequence: TGTGCCAGCAGCTTAGCGTTAGGAGGAGGTAAAGAGACCCAGTACTTC.

J is TRBJ2-5 and V is TRBV7-9, with 7 positions matching TRBD1. The germline gives CDR1 SEHNR, CDR2 FQNEAQ (reference sequence). V lost 0 bases and J lost 5; bases outside the gene matches: 6. The CDR3 consists of 15 residues. The CDR3 reads CASSLAGGMGETQYF. Here the CDR3 DNA reads TGTGCCAGCAGCTTAGCAGGGGGCATGGGGGAGACCCAGTACTTC.